Listed here are 14 T cell receptor beta chains from one sample, sequenced in a study of blood T cell repertoires in COVID-19. Clones were read by immunoSEQ multiplex PCR, and TCRdb kept only the in-frame ones, dropping some. The table lists tens of thousands of clones, more than 85% of them singletons. The specimen sequenced was peripheral blood. Receptors originate from a human donor in a cohort sampled during active COVID-19. The donor label of this sample is uncertain.

CDR3 residues: CASSLGTSAFSSYEQYF. CDR3 DNA sequence: TGTGCCAGCTCACTGGGGACTAGCGCCTTTAGCTCCTACGAGCAGTACTTC. V usage is TRBV18 and J usage is TRBJ2-7, with 10 bases fitting TRBD2. The CDR3 sequence is 17 residues long. V trimming: 4 bases; J trimming: 0 bases; junction bases outside the gene matches: 9. Per germline, CDR1 KGHSH and CDR2 LQKENI.

V is TRBV30 and J is TRBJ2-5; TRBD1 aligns across 9 bases. In germline, CDR1 is GTSNPN, CDR2 SVGIG (reference sequence). This CDR3 comprises 13 residues. V gave up 5 bases and J gave up 6 bases; unmatched junction bases: 7. CDR3 bases: TGTGCCTGGGCAACAGGGGGCGCGAAGACCCAGTACTTC. Amino acid sequence: CAWATGGAKTQYF.

The chain links TRBV5-4 to TRBJ1-1; 7 nucleotides match TRBD1. The germline gives CDR1 SGHNT, CDR2 YYREEE (reference sequence). V was pared by 5 bases and J by 3 bases, with 4 bases of the junction left unmatched. The CDR3 spans 13 residues. CDR3 sequence: CASRPDRHTEAFF. The CDR3 DNA reads TGTGCCAGCAGGCCGGACAGGCACACTGAAGCTTTCTTT.

This chain uses TRBV11-1 with TRBJ2-1; 8 bases are a match to TRBD1. Unmatched junction bases numbered 8, after V lost 1 base and J lost 9 bases. Germline lookup yields CDR1 SGHAT and CDR2 FQDESV (reference sequence). This CDR3 is 15 amino acids long. The CDR3 nucleotides are TGTGCCAGCAGCTTAGGCCAGGGGGCGTTAATTGAGCAGTTCTTC. Encoded protein: CASSLGQGALIEQFF.

The chain joins TRBV19 to TRBJ1-6; 7 bases line up with TRBD1. This CDR3 is 12 amino acids long. V was pared by 8 bases and J by 8 bases, with 3 bases of the junction left unmatched. Germline-derived CDR1 and CDR2 are LNHDA and SQIVND (reference sequence). The CDR3 loop is CASRDRDSPLHF. CDR3 sequence (DNA): TGTGCCAGTCGGGACAGAGATTCACCCCTCCACTTT.

The J gene is TRBJ1-2, the V gene TRBV28; D remains unclear. The CDR3 is made up of 11 amino acids. The germline V gene has CDR1 MDHEN and CDR2 SYDVKM. V was shortened by 5 bases and J by 2 bases, with 3 bases between the two germline ends. CDR3 loop: CASSPNYGYTF. The CDR3 DNA reads as TGTGCCAGCAGTCCAAACTATGGCTACACCTTC.

The genes are TRBV4-1 and TRBJ2-1; D is perhaps TRBD2 (5 bases). The germline gives CDR1 MGHRA, CDR2 YSYEKL. Deletions cut 4 bases from V and 7 bases from J, with 20 bases between. The CDR3 sequence is 16 residues long. The CDR3 sequence: CASSPHGRDLRNEQFF. CDR3 DNA: TGCGCCAGCAGCCCCCATGGACGGGATTTGAGGAATGAGCAGTTCTTC.

V and J are TRBV4-2 and TRBJ2-1, with 8 bases matching TRBD1. Per germline, CDR1 LGHNA and CDR2 YNFKEQ. This CDR3 has 17 residues. Germline trimming cut 1 base from V and 4 bases from J; bases unmatched to any gene: 9. The CDR3 sequence is CASSQAQSGQGYNEQFF. Written as DNA, the CDR3 is TGTGCCAGCAGCCAAGCCCAGTCCGGACAGGGTTACAATGAGCAGTTCTTC.

The table lists this clone with a count of one. The rearrangement joins TRBV9 to TRBJ2-1, with 7 bases that match TRBD2. Germline V gives CDR1 SGDLS, CDR2 YYNGEE. This CDR3 has 16 residues. Germline trimming cut 5 bases from V and 6 bases from J; bases unmatched to any gene: 14. The CDR3 protein is CASSTRTGGRVNEQFF. The CDR3 DNA reads as TGTGCCAGCAGTACTAGGACGGGGGGAAGGGTCAATGAGCAGTTCTTC.

V gene TRBV5-1 combines with J gene TRBJ2-4; tentative D call: TRBD2 (6 bases). CDR1 is SGHRS, CDR2 YFSETQ, per germline. Deletions cut 4 bases from V and 8 bases from J, with 10 bases between. This CDR3 is 12 amino acids long. This CDR3 reads CASSLTGDIQYF. In nucleotides, the CDR3 is TGCGCCAGCAGCCTTACGGGGGACATTCAGTACTTC. Combining the CDR3 with reference TRBV5-1 and TRBJ2-4 gives the whole variable domain KAGVTQTPRYLIKTRGQQVTLSCSPISGHRSVSWYQQTPGQGLQFLFEYFSETQRNKGNFPGRFSGRQFSNSRSEMNVSTLELGDSALYLCASSLTGDIQYFGAGTRLSVL.

The chain recombines TRBV6-5 with TRBJ1-2, with 7 bases matching TRBD1. J gave up 2 bases and V 6 bases, and 0 bases lay outside the gene matches. From germline, CDR1 is MNHEY and CDR2 SVGAGI. The CDR3 length is 12 residues. As DNA, the CDR3 is TGTGCCAGCAGGACAGGGAACTATGGCTACACCTTC. This translates into CASRTGNYGYTF.

Written as DNA, the CDR3 is TGTGCCAGCTCACCCGACAGGGGGCCGCACACCGGGGAGCTGTTTTTT. This sequence encodes CASSPDRGPHTGELFF. The rearrangement links TRBV18 to TRBJ2-2; TRBD1 aligns across 10 bases. The CDR3 sequence is 16 residues long. Germline assignment: CDR1 KGHSH and CDR2 LQKENI. The J segment lost 3 bases and the V segment lost 3 bases, leaving 4 bases of the junction unmatched.

The genes are TRBV11-2 and TRBJ2-7, with D perhaps matching TRBD2 (8 bases). This CDR3 contains 16 residues. Trimming took 5 bases from V and 7 from J, leaving 24 bases between them. Germline V CDR1 and CDR2: SGHAT, FQNNGV. The CDR3: CASSKGAQTGGDEQYF. The CDR3 DNA is TGTGCCAGCAGCAAGGGGGCCCAGACGGGAGGGGATGAGCAGTACTTC.

The rearrangement uses TRBV5-1 and TRBJ2-7; D is uncertain. Germline lookup yields CDR1 SGHRS and CDR2 YFSETQ. Trimming pared 3 bases from V and 2 bases from J, leaving 12 bases between. The CDR3 is 14 amino acids. The CDR3 reads CASSSSTGTYEQYF. CDR3 in DNA: TGCGCCAGCAGCTCCTCGACTGGTACCTACGAGCAGTACTTC.